One sample yielded the 16 T cell receptor beta chains listed below, sequenced in a study of T cell changes during pregnancy in multiple sclerosis. Measured with immunoSEQ multiplex PCR; TCRdb has only the in-frame clones, and not every one. The table lists over 50,000 clones, approximately 90% of them singletons. The sample consisted of peripheral blood, taken in the first trimester of pregnancy. Every receptor here comes from a female donor with multiple sclerosis, enrolled in a pregnancy study.

The rearrangement joins TRBV7-2 to TRBJ1-2; TRBD1 aligns across 9 bases. V shed 4 bases and J 4 bases; nucleotides not matched to a gene: 7. From germline, CDR1 is SGHTA and CDR2 FQGNSA. The CDR3 totals 15 residues. The CDR3, as DNA: TGTGCCAGCAGCTCTTACGGGACAGGGTTCTATGGCTACACCTTC. This gives the protein CASSSYGTGFYGYTF.

The chain combines TRBV28 with TRBJ2-5; 7 positions match TRBD2. This CDR3 has 13 amino acids. Germline V CDR1 and CDR2: MDHEN, SYDVKM. The J segment lost 3 bases and the V segment lost 7 bases, leaving 5 bases of the junction unmatched. The CDR3: CASTLAGEETQYF. The CDR3 nucleotides are TGTGCCAGCACTCTGGCGGGGGAAGAGACCCAGTACTTC.

The chain recombines TRBV2 with TRBJ1-1; D gene unclear. The length of the CDR3 is 15 residues. Germline values: CDR1 SNHLY, CDR2 FYNNEI. V was clipped by 1 base and J by 0 bases, with 9 bases between them. The CDR3 DNA reads as TGTGCCAGCAGTGAAGGGACTGTCATGAACACTGAAGCTTTCTTT. Its protein is CASSEGTVMNTEAFF. Full variable domain (outside the CDR3, taken from reference TRBV2 and TRBJ1-1): EPEVTQTPSHQVTQMGQEVILRCVPISNHLYFYWYRQILGQKVEFLVSFYNNEISEKSEIFDDQFSVERPDGSNFTLKIRSTKLEDSAMYFCASSEGTVMNTEAFFGQGTRLTVV.

The CDR3 is CASRKDRGTDTQYF. The CDR3 coding sequence is TGTGCCAGCAGAAAAGACAGGGGCACAGATACGCAGTATTTT. This rearrangement joins TRBV2 to TRBJ2-3; 7 positions agree with TRBD1. Germline trimming cut 6 bases from V and 1 base from J; bases unmatched to any gene: 4. This CDR3 spans 14 amino acids. CDR1 is SNHLY, CDR2 FYNNEI, per germline.

Turning to this clone: At one end, the junction sequence differs from germline, possibly due to a read error. The chain has TRBV7-2 and TRBJ2-7, with TRBD2 matching over 8 bases. Germline V lookup: CDR1 SGHTA, CDR2 FQGNSA. This CDR3 contains 17 residues. CDR3 in amino acids: CASSLLRVAGGRNEQYF. In nucleotides, the CDR3 is TGTGCCAGCAGCTTATTAAGAGTGGCGGGAGGAAGGAACGAACAGTACTTC.

The chain is built from TRBV5-1 and TRBJ2-5; TRBD1 aligns across 7 bases. Germline CDR1 and CDR2: SGHRS and YFSETQ. The CDR3 is 13 residues long. V was pared by 0 bases and J by 5 bases, with 1 base of the junction left unmatched. For the CDR3, the DNA is TGCGCCAGCAGCTTGGGACAGGGTGAGACCCAGTACTTC. Translated: CASSLGQGETQYF.

The rearrangement joins TRBV18 to TRBJ1-2; D perhaps matches TRBD1 (5 bases). The V end was cut by 3 bases, the J end by 1 base, with 12 bases between. Germline loops: CDR1 KGHSH, CDR2 LQKENI. This CDR3 region has 15 residues. The DNA of the CDR3 is TGTGCCAGCTCACCTACCTTGACAGATAACTATGGCTACACCTTC. Amino acids: CASSPTLTDNYGYTF.

The chain links TRBV28 to TRBJ2-3, with 10 bases matching TRBD1. Trimming cost V 10 bases and J 3 bases; bases outside gene matches: 7. There are 14 residues in the CDR3. Germline values: CDR1 MDHEN, CDR2 SYDVKM. Here the CDR3 reads CATGDRGLTDTQYF. The CDR3 DNA reads as TGTGCCACCGGGGACAGGGGCCTGACAGATACGCAGTATTTT.

The chain joins TRBV30 to TRBJ2-1, with TRBD1 identical over 9 bases. The J segment lost 3 bases and the V segment lost 3 bases, leaving 6 bases of the junction unmatched. The CDR3 runs 15 residues. Germline lookup yields CDR1 GTSNPN and CDR2 SVGIG (reference sequence). CDR3 region: CAWREQGAVYNEQFF. The DNA of the CDR3 is TGTGCCTGGAGGGAACAGGGGGCAGTCTACAATGAGCAGTTCTTC.

The chain is built from TRBV29-1 and TRBJ2-3, with a possible D match to TRBD2 (6 bases). V was trimmed by 0 bases and J by 4 bases, leaving 14 bases between them. Germline-derived CDR1 and CDR2 are SQVTM and ANQGSEA. This CDR3 region has 15 residues. Written as DNA, the CDR3 is TGCAGCGTTGAAGAACCCGGGAGTTTGCCAGATACGCAGTATTTT. This translates into CSVEEPGSLPDTQYF.

This clone has only one observation. An end of the junction differs from the germline gene, which may be a read error. V is TRBV2 and J is TRBJ2-7; the D gene is possibly TRBD2 (5 bases). Germline loops: CDR1 SNHLY, CDR2 FYNNEI. This CDR3 contains 14 residues. The CDR3 reads CASSGSARGYERYF. The DNA for the CDR3 is TGTGCCAGCAGTGGGTCGGCTAGAGGGTACGAGCGGTACTTC.

This CDR3 is CASSRPIDRGNYEQYF. As DNA, the CDR3 is TGTGCCAGTAGTCGTCCGATAGACAGGGGTAACTACGAGCAGTACTTC. This rearrangement joins TRBV19 to TRBJ2-7, with 8 bases identical to TRBD1. V lost 5 bases, J lost 3 bases, and 12 bases stayed unmatched. The germline gives CDR1 LNHDA, CDR2 SQIVND (reference sequence). The CDR3 length is 16 residues.

The CDR3 is CAISRQGIEAFF. The CDR3, as DNA: TGTGCCATCAGTAGGCAGGGAATTGAAGCTTTCTTT. The chain couples TRBV10-3 to TRBJ1-1, with D possibly matching TRBD1 (5 bases). The CDR3 consists of 12 residues. The germline V gene encodes CDR1 ENHRY and CDR2 SYGVKD. Trimming left V 5 bases short and J 7 bases short, with 11 bases between.

This clone was counted once. This chain links TRBV18 with TRBJ2-7; D is unclear. The germline V gene encodes CDR1 KGHSH and CDR2 LQKENI. Trimming shortened V by 3 bases and J by 3 bases, and 12 bases separated the two germline ends. This CDR3 is built from 14 residues. The CDR3 DNA sequence: TGTGCCAGCTCACCTGGAAGAGGAAGCTACGAGCAGTACTTC. Amino acids: CASSPGRGSYEQYF.

The table lists this clone with a count of one. This chain joins TRBV4-3 and TRBJ2-1, with TRBD2 matching over 10 bases. Germline CDR1 LGHNA, CDR2 YSLEER. This CDR3 has 15 residues. J gave up 4 bases and V 1 base, and 1 base lay outside the gene matches. The CDR3 region is CASSQGLAGYNEQFF. CDR3 DNA sequence: TGCGCCAGCAGCCAAGGACTAGCGGGTTACAATGAGCAGTTCTTC.

The genes are TRBV7-9 and TRBJ2-3; tentative D call: TRBD1 (7 bases). The length of the CDR3 is 16 residues. V lost 5 bases to trimming and J lost 2 bases, with 17 bases between them. Germline V gene lookup returns CDR1 SEHNR and CDR2 FQNEAQ (reference sequence). As DNA, the CDR3 is TGTGCCAGCAGCCGTGAATCAGGGGGGAACACAGATACGCAGTATTTT. This sequence encodes CASSRESGGNTDTQYF. Combining the CDR3 with reference TRBV7-9 and TRBJ2-3 gives the whole variable domain DTGVSQNPRHKITKRGQNVTFRCDPISEHNRLYWYRQTLGQGPEFLTYFQNEAQLEKSRLLSDRFSAERPKGSFSTLEIQRTEQGDSAMYLCASSRESGGNTDTQYFGPGTRLTVL.